A single sample gave rise to the 15 T cell receptor beta chains below, sequenced in a study of OX40 agonist ivuxolimab in advanced cancers. TCRdb keeps only in-frame clones here, not all; method: immunoSEQ multiplex PCR. The data show 15,000 to 20,000 clones, around nine tenths seen once. The material was CD4+ or CD8+ T cells sorted from blood, obtained in a trial of the OX40 agonist ivuxolimab. The receptors originated from an adult with an advanced solid tumor such as melanoma, head and neck, liver or kidney cancer.

This clone turned up a few times. The chain employs TRBV28 and TRBJ2-7, with 8 bases that match TRBD2. Germline trimming cut 6 bases from V and 1 base from J; bases unmatched to any gene: 8. Germline V gene lookup returns CDR1 MDHEN and CDR2 SYDVKM. The CDR3 contains 15 residues. CDR3 DNA sequence: TGTGCCAGCAGGCCGGGAGGGTCACCTTCCTACGAGCAGTACTTC. Encoded protein: CASRPGGSPSYEQYF.

This rearrangement joins TRBV7-2 to TRBJ2-1; D gene uncertain. V dropped 5 bases and J dropped 6 bases, with 14 bases sitting between them. The V gene's germline CDR1 is SGHTA and CDR2 FQGNSA. CDR3 length: 14 residues. CDR3 nucleotides: TGTGCCAGCAGCCTTAGCCCAATTTCCAATGAGCAGTTCTTC. Translating gives CASSLSPISNEQFF.

The chain links TRBV30 to TRBJ1-4, with D perhaps matching TRBD1 (5 bases). CDR1 GTSNPN and CDR2 SVGIG come from the germline V gene (reference sequence). CDR3 size: 14 residues. Trimming pared 2 bases from V and 4 bases from J, leaving 11 bases between. The CDR3 nucleotides are TGTGCCTGGAGTACGGGACGGATTAATGAAAAACTGTTTTTT. It specifies CAWSTGRINEKLFF.

The rearrangement links TRBV2 to TRBJ2-1; 14 bases match TRBD2. Germline-derived CDR1 and CDR2 are SNHLY and FYNNEI. The V segment lost 4 bases and the J segment 4 bases; nucleotides outside the gene matches: 3. The CDR3 has 16 amino acids. The CDR3 reads CASSAGLAGVYNEQFF. The CDR3 region has the DNA TGTGCCAGCAGTGCGGGACTAGCGGGAGTGTACAATGAGCAGTTCTTC.

The chain is built from TRBV7-2 and TRBJ2-2; D is ambiguous. The CDR3 sequence is 14 residues long. V lost 5 bases and J 4 bases, leaving 11 bases between the germline ends. The germline gives CDR1 SGHTA, CDR2 FQGNSA. Here the CDR3 DNA reads TGTGCCAGCAGCCCTGGACCTACCACCGGGGAGCTGTTTTTT. This gives the protein CASSPGPTTGELFF.

This rearrangement joins TRBV11-2 to TRBJ2-3; TRBD2 aligns across 10 bases. Germline CDR1 SGHAT, CDR2 FQNNGV. J gave up 5 bases and V 5 bases, and 7 bases lay outside the gene matches. There are 15 residues in the CDR3. CDR3 DNA sequence: TGTGCCAGCAGCCAACTACTAGCGGGAAGAGATACGCAGTATTTT. It is translated as CASSQLLAGRDTQYF.

This chain connects TRBV6-6 to TRBJ1-1, with no clear D. V lost 0 bases, J lost 1 base, and 6 bases lay in between. The CDR3 spans 14 residues. Germline V gene sequence: CDR1 MNHNY, CDR2 SVGAGI (reference sequence). CDR3: CASSYSRGNTEAFF. DNA for the CDR3: TGTGCCAGCAGTTACTCACGGGGGAACACTGAAGCTTTCTTT.

The rearrangement uses TRBV9 and TRBJ1-1, with 10 bases identical to TRBD1. The CDR3 consists of 16 residues. The junction had 8 bases not matched to a gene; V was cut back by 0 bases and J by 6 bases. Germline lookup yields CDR1 SGDLS and CDR2 YYNGEE. CDR3 in amino acids: CASSVVDRGFASEAFF. The CDR3 DNA is TGTGCCAGCAGCGTAGTGGACAGGGGGTTTGCATCTGAAGCTTTCTTT.

The table lists this clone with a count of one. The chain links TRBV7-9 to TRBJ2-1; maybe TRBD2 (5 bases). V lost 1 base to trimming and J lost 2 bases, with 12 bases between them. Germline CDR1 reads SEHNR; CDR2 reads FQNEAQ (reference sequence). The CDR3 covers 16 residues. This CDR3 is CASSLVSDSPYNEQFF. In DNA, the CDR3 is TGTGCCAGCAGCTTAGTTAGCGATTCACCCTACAATGAGCAGTTCTTC.

J is TRBJ2-2 and V is TRBV13, with D perhaps assigned TRBD1 or TRBD2 (5 bases each). Between the trimmed V and J ends, which lost 6 bases and 6 bases, there was a span of 20 bases. CDR1 and CDR2 (germline): PRHDT, FYEKMQ (reference sequence). This CDR3 has 16 residues. The CDR3 DNA sequence: TGTGCCAGCAGAGACACGACGGTCGGGACGTCCGGGGAGCTGTTTTTT. The encoded protein is CASRDTTVGTSGELFF.

The chain couples TRBV6-4 to TRBJ2-1, with TRBD2 identical over 9 bases. The trim removed 5 bases at V and 1 base at J, leaving 6 bases unmatched. Germline assignment: CDR1 MRHNA and CDR2 SNTAGT. The CDR3 covers 16 residues. The CDR3 coding sequence is TGTGCCAGCAGTCTAGAGGCGGGGGGGTCCTACAATGAGCAGTTCTTC. Translation gives CASSLEAGGSYNEQFF.

V gene TRBV5-1 combines with J gene TRBJ2-7, with no clear D. Trimming removed 2 bases at V and 3 bases at J, with 12 bases between. This CDR3 region has 14 residues. Looked up from germline, CDR1 is SGHRS and CDR2 is YFSETQ. The CDR3 is CASSLPSPRYEQYF. Written as DNA, the CDR3 is TGCGCCAGCAGCTTACCCAGCCCCCGCTACGAGCAGTACTTC.

This clone was seen more than once but under ten times. As DNA, the CDR3 is TGTGCCAGTAGTACCGGGACAGGGCCTTTGAGCGCCGGGGAGCTGTTTTTT. This gives the protein CASSTGTGPLSAGELFF. The chain couples TRBV19 to TRBJ2-2; 9 bases fit TRBD1. Losses at the gene ends were 4 bases for V and 6 bases for J; bases not matched to a gene: 12. This CDR3 has 17 amino acids. CDR1 is LNHDA and CDR2 is SQIVND in the germline V gene (reference sequence).

The chain employs TRBV4-2 and TRBJ2-1; a weak D match, TRBD1 (6 bases). V was clipped by 1 base and J by 4 bases, with 11 bases between them. This CDR3 is built from 15 residues. CDR1 is LGHNA, CDR2 YNFKEQ, per germline. The CDR3 region has the DNA TGTGCCAGCAGCCAAGGGACTGGACAGTACAATGAGCAGTTCTTC. It codes for CASSQGTGQYNEQFF.

The CDR3 here is CASRTGGREQFF. The CDR3 DNA sequence: TGCGCCAGCAGGACAGGGGGTCGTGAGCAGTTCTTC. V gene TRBV5-1 combines with J gene TRBJ2-1, with 9 bases that match TRBD1. Germline-derived CDR1 and CDR2 are SGHRS and YFSETQ. The CDR3 sequence is 12 residues long. After removal of 5 bases from V and 9 bases from J, the junction contained 3 bases not matched to a gene.